The T cell receptor beta chain under discussion was sequenced for a study of OX40 agonist ivuxolimab in advanced cancers. Study in general: The dose of intravenous ivuxolimab that patients received every 2 weeks ranged from 0.01 to 10 mg/kg. The dose-escalation group included hepatocellular carcinoma, melanoma, renal cell carcinoma and head and neck cancer. Partial responses were achieved by three patients: one hepatocellular carcinoma, two cutaneous melanoma.

The CDR3 has 14 residues. With 4 bases clipped from V and 7 bases from J, the junction kept 5 bases outside the gene matches. Germline-derived CDR1 and CDR2 are SGDLS and YYNGEE. TCRdb's table, derived via immunoSEQ multiplex PCR, lists solely in-frame clones and lacks some. The table lists 80,000 or so clones, approximately 94% of them singletons. The source of this sequence is an adult with an advanced solid tumor such as melanoma, head and neck, liver or kidney cancer. The source material was CD4+ or CD8+ T cells sorted from blood, sampled in a trial of the OX40 agonist ivuxolimab. The chain links TRBV9 to TRBJ1-6, with 7 bases matching TRBD1. The CDR3 DNA is TGTGCCAGCAGCCCAGGGGGGGGGAATTCACCCCTCCACTTT. Its protein is CASSPGGGNSPLHF.